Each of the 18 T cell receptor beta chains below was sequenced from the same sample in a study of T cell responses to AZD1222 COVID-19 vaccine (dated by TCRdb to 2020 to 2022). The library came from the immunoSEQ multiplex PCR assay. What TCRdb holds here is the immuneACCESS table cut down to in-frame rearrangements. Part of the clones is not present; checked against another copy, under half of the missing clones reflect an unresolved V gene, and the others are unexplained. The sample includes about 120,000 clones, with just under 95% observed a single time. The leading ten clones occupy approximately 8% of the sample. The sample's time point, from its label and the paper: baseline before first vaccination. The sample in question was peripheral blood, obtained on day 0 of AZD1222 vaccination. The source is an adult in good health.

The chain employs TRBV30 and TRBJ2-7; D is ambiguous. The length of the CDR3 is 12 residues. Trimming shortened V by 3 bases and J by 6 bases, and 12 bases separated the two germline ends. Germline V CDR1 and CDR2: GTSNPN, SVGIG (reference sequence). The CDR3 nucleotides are TGTGCCTGGAGCCATGGGGTTGGCGAGCAGTACTTC. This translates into CAWSHGVGEQYF.

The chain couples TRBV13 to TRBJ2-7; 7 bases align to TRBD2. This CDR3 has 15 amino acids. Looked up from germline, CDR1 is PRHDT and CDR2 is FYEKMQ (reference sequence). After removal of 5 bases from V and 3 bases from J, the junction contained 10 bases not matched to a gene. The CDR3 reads CASSEGSGGGYEQYF. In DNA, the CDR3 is TGTGCCAGCAGCGAAGGTTCCGGCGGGGGCTACGAGCAGTACTTC.

The CDR3 region has the DNA TGTGCCAGCAGTCTAGGACAGACCGTCATCTCTGGAAACACCATATATTTT. Translating gives CASSLGQTVISGNTIYF. The rearrangement uses TRBV6-6 and TRBJ1-3, with D possibly being TRBD1 (6 bases). V was trimmed by 5 bases and J by 0 bases, leaving 17 bases between them. In germline, CDR1 is MNHNY, CDR2 SVGAGI (reference sequence). The CDR3 is made up of 17 amino acids.

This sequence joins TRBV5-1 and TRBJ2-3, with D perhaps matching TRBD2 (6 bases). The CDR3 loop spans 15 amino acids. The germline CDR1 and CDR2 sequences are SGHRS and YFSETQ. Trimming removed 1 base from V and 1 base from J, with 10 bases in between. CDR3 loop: CASSLTSLGTDTQYF. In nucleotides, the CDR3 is TGCGCCAGCAGCTTGACTAGCTTGGGCACAGATACGCAGTATTTT.

DNA for the CDR3: TGTGCCAGCAGTCAAGACTCGGGTCAGCCCCAGCATTTT. Amino acids: CASSQDSGQPQHF. The chain joins TRBV11-2 to TRBJ1-5, with no clear D. The V and J ends lost 6 bases and 6 bases respectively, with 12 bases between them. Germline V gene data show CDR1 as SGHAT and CDR2 as FQNNGV. This CDR3 has 13 residues.

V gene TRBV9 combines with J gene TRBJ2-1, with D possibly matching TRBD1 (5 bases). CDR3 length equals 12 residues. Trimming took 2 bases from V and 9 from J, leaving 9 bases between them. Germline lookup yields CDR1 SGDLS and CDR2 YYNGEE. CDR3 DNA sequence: TGTGCCAGCAGCGTGACTCAGGGTGAGCAGTTCTTC. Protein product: CASSVTQGEQFF.

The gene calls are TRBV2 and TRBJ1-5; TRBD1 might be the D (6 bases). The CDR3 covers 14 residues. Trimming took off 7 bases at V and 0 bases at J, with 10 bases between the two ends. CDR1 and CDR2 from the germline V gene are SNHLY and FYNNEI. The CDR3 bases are TGTGCCAGCACCCAGGACAGTAGCAATCAGCCCCAGCATTTT. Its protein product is CASTQDSSNQPQHF. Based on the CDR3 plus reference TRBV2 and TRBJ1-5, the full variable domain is EPEVTQTPSHQVTQMGQEVILRCVPISNHLYFYWYRQILGQKVEFLVSFYNNEISEKSEIFDDQFSVERPDGSNFTLKIRSTKLEDSAMYFCASTQDSSNQPQHFGDGTRLSIL.

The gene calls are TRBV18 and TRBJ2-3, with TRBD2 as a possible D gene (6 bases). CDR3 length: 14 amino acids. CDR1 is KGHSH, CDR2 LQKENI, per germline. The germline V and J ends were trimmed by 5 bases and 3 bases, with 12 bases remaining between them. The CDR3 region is CASSTTSATDTQYF. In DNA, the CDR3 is TGTGCCAGCTCAACGACTAGTGCAACAGATACGCAGTATTTT.

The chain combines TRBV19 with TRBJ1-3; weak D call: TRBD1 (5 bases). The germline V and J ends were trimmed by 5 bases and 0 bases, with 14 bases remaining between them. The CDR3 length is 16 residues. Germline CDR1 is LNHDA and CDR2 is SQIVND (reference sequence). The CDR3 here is CASSPPGRTSGNTIYF. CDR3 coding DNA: TGTGCCAGTAGTCCTCCGGGACGGACCTCTGGAAACACCATATATTTT.

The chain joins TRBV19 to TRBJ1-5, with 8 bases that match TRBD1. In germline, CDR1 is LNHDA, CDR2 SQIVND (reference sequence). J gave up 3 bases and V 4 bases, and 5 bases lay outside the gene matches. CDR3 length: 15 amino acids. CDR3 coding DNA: TGTGCCAGTAGTAGGGCAGGGGGCCTCAATCAGCCCCAGCATTTT. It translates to CASSRAGGLNQPQHF.

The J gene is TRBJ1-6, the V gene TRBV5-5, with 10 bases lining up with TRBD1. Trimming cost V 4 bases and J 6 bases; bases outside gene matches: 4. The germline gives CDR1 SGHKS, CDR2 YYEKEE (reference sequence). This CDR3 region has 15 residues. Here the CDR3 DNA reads TGTGCCAGCAGCGAGTGGACAGGGGGTAATTCACCCCTCCACTTT. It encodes CASSEWTGGNSPLHF.

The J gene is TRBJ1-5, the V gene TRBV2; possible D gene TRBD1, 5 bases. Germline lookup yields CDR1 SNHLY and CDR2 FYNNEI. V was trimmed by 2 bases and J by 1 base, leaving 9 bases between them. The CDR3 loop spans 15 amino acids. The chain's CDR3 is CASSEKGQSNQPQHF. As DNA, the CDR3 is TGTGCCAGCAGTGAAAAGGGGCAGAGCAATCAGCCCCAGCATTTT.

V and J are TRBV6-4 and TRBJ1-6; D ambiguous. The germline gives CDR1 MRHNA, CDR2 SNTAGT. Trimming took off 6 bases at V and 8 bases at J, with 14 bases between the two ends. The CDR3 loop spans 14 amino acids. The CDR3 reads CASSPGEGDSPLHF. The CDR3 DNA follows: TGTGCCAGCAGCCCAGGTGAGGGTGATTCACCCCTCCACTTT.

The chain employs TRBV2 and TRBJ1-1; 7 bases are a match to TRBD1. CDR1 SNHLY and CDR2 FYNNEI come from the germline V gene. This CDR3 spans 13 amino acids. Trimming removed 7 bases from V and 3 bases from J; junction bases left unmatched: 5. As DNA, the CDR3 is TGTGCCAGCATCAACAGGGGTTACACTGAAGCTTTCTTT. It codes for CASINRGYTEAFF.

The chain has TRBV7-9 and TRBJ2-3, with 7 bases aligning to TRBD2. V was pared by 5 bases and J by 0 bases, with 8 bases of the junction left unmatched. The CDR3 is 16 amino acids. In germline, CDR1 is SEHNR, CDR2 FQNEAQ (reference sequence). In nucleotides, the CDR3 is TGTGCCAGCAGCCGAAGAGCGGGGCCAAGCACAGATACGCAGTATTTT. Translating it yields CASSRRAGPSTDTQYF.

CDR3: CASSQVLTSGENIQYF. For the CDR3, the DNA is TGTGCCAGCAGCCAAGTTCTGACTAGCGGGGAAAACATTCAGTACTTC. This chain connects TRBV14 to TRBJ2-4, with 11 nucleotides matching TRBD2. The CDR3 has 16 residues. Germline lookup yields CDR1 SGHDN and CDR2 FVKESK. V was clipped by 1 base and J by 5 bases; unmatched bases: 4.

The DNA of the CDR3 is TGTGCCTGGGGGGGCCTAAGATCTGGAAACACCATATATTTT. This gives the protein CAWGGLRSGNTIYF. The chain has TRBV30 and TRBJ1-3; TRBD1 is a possible D gene (6 bases). V lost 5 bases and J 1 base, leaving 12 bases between the germline ends. CDR1 and CDR2 from the germline V gene are GTSNPN and SVGIG (reference sequence). CDR3 length equals 14 residues.

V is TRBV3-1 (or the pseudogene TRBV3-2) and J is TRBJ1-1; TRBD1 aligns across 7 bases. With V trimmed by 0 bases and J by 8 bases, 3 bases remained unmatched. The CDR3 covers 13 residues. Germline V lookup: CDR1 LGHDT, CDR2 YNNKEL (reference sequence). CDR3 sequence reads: CASSQDRDREAFF. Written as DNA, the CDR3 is TGTGCCAGCAGCCAAGATAGGGACAGAGAAGCTTTCTTT.